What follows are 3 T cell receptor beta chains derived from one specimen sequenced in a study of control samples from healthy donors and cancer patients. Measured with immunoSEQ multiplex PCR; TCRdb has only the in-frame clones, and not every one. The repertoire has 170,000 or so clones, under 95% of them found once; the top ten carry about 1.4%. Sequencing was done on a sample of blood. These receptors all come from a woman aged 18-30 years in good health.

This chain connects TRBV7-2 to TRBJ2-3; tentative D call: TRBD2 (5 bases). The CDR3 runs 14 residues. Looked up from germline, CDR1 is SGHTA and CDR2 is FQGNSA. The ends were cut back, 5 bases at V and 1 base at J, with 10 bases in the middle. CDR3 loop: CASSTQEGTDTQYF. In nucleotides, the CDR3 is TGTGCCAGCAGCACTCAGGAGGGCACAGATACGCAGTATTTT.

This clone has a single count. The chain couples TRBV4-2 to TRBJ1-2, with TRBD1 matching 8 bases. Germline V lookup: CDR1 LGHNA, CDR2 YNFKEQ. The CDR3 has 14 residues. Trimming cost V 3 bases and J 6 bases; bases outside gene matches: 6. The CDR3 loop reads CASSHLDRGNGYTF. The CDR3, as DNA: TGTGCCAGCAGCCACCTCGACAGGGGAAATGGCTACACCTTC.

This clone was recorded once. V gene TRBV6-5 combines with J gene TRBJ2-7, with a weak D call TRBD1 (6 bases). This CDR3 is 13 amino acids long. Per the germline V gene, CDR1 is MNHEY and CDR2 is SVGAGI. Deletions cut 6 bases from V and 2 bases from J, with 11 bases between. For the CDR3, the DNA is TGTGCCAGCAGGTTGACAGGAACCTACGAGCAGTACTTC. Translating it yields CASRLTGTYEQYF.